This T cell receptor (beta chain) was sequenced for a study of OX40 agonist ivuxolimab in advanced cancers. Measured with immunoSEQ multiplex PCR; TCRdb has only the in-frame clones, and not every one. The sample consists of about 30,000 clones, roughly 80% of them appearing once. This CDR3 is 15 amino acids long. The V end lost 5 bases, the J end lost 6 bases, and 20 bases lay between the germline ends. In germline, CDR1 is SGHNT, CDR2 YENEEA. This clone came up once. Antigen specificity is unknown. Findings and caveats of the study: On average, CD8+ T cells had more expanded clones than CD4+.

The material sequenced was CD4+ or CD8+ T cells sorted from blood, taken in a trial of the OX40 agonist ivuxolimab. The TCR sequence derives from an adult with an advanced solid tumor such as melanoma, head and neck, liver or kidney cancer. This sequence joins TRBV11-3 and TRBJ2-7; D tentatively fits TRBD1 or TRBD2 (6 bases each). The CDR3 bases are TGTGCCAGCAGCGGGGGGCGGGCAGGGAATCGCGAGCAGTACTTC. Amino acids: CASSGGRAGNREQYF.